The rows below give T cell receptor beta chains drawn from one sample of a study of technical replicates of blood from a few donors. Sequencing used immunoSEQ multiplex PCR; TCRdb keeps in-frame clones, though not all of them. Of under 85,000 clones listed, 94% were seen once; the top ten hold over 0.25%. Sequenced material: T cells isolated from PBMCs. The receptors were sampled from a human donor in good health. Each CDR3 is given with its conserved first and last residue. The D gene is left open where the match is weak. Some rows mark clone size as missing; the rest say once, few, many or name a class of expanded clone.

.	TRBJ1-5	TRBD1	TRBV18	CASSRQDRGGNQPQHF	TGTGCCAGCTCACGACAGGACAGGGGGGGCAATCAGCCCCAGCATTTT
.	TRBJ1-1	.	TRBV5-1	CASSLGGGGNTEAFF	TGCGCCAGCAGCTTGGGGGGAGGGGGGAACACTGAAGCTTTCTTT
.	TRBJ2-1	.	TRBV15	CATNSPGGSDNEQFF	TGTGCCACCAACTCACCGGGGGGCTCGGACAATGAGCAGTTCTTC
.	TRBJ2-7	TRBD1	TRBV19	CASSPYNRGDYEQYF	TGTGCCAGTAGTCCATACAACAGGGGGGACTACGAGCAGTACTTC
.	TRBJ2-7	.	TRBV28	CASSLEGLSSSYEQYF	TGTGCCAGCAGTTTAGAGGGACTTTCTAGCTCCTACGAGCAGTACTTC
.	TRBJ2-2	.	TRBV19	CASSKLSTGELFF	TGTGCCAGTAGCAAGTTGAGCACCGGGGAGCTGTTTTTT
.	TRBJ1-2	TRBD1	TRBV5-1	CASSPGTENYGYTF	TGCGCCAGCAGCCCTGGGACAGAAAACTATGGCTACACCTTC
once	TRBJ1-5	.	TRBV14	CASSLALRKQPQHF	TGTGCCAGCAGCCTGGCACTAAGAAAGCAGCCCCAGCATTTT
once	TRBJ2-5	.	TRBV5-1	CASSFGSGETQYF	TGCGCCAGCAGCTTCGGGAGCGGGGAGACCCAGTACTTC
.	TRBJ1-1	.	TRBV6-1	CASKGGPEAFF	TGTGCCAGCAAGGGGGGGCCTGAAGCTTTCTTT
.	TRBJ1-2	.	TRBV9	CASSVEGIGGDYGYTF	TGTGCCAGCAGCGTAGAAGGGATAGGGGGAGATTATGGCTACACCTTC
once	TRBJ1-1	.	TRBV6-5	CASSLGEEAFF	TGTGCCAGCAGTTTGGGAGAAGAAGCTTTCTTT
.	TRBJ2-4	.	TRBV6-5	CASSLQTGAKNIQYF	TGTGCCAGCAGCCTCCAGACAGGAGCCAAAAACATTCAGTACTTC
.	TRBJ1-1	TRBD1	TRBV4-1	CATQTDRGRLSTEAFF	TGCGCCACCCAAACGGACAGGGGGCGTTTGAGCACTGAAGCTTTCTTT
.	TRBJ2-3	TRBD1	TRBV29-1	CSVGGTGGADTQYF	TGCAGCGTTGGGGGGACAGGGGGCGCAGATACGCAGTATTTT
.	TRBJ1-1	TRBD1	TRBV19	CASSPLGQGSTEAFF	TGTGCCAGTAGTCCCCTGGGACAGGGGTCGACTGAAGCTTTCTTT
.	TRBJ1-2	TRBD1	TRBV2	CATTRQGSNYGYTF	TGTGCCACCACAAGACAGGGTTCGAACTATGGCTACACCTTC
.	TRBJ1-1	.	TRBV27	CASRNRMNTEAFF	TGTGCCAGCAGGAACAGGATGAACACTGAAGCTTTCTTT
.	TRBJ2-1	.	TRBV7-2	CASSLAGGPNEQFF	TGTGCCAGCAGCTTAGCGGGGGGGCCCAATGAGCAGTTCTTC
.	TRBJ2-7	.	TRBV11-3	CASSRGRVSGEQYF	TGTGCCAGCAGCCGAGGCCGGGTCTCCGGGGAGCAGTACTTC
.	TRBJ2-5	TRBD2	TRBV19	CASSRLAGDETQYF	TGTGCCAGTAGTCGACTAGCGGGGGATGAGACCCAGTACTTC
.	TRBJ1-2	.	TRBV29-1	CSVEGTGAYNYGYTF	TGCAGCGTTGAAGGTACAGGAGCCTATAACTATGGCTACACCTTC
.	TRBJ2-7	TRBD2	TRBV5-1	CASSLVGIPGAGGHFYEQYF	TGCGCCAGCAGCTTGGTTGGGATCCCTGGGGCGGGAGGGCACTTCTACGAGCAGTACTTC
.	TRBJ2-7	.	TRBV27	CASSVQVNYEQYF	TGTGCCAGCAGTGTACAGGTGAACTACGAGCAGTACTTC
.	TRBJ1-3	.	TRBV6-6	CASSPQGSGNTIYF	TGTGCCAGCAGTCCTCAGGGATCTGGAAACACCATATATTTT
.	TRBJ1-1	TRBD1	TRBV9	CASSGGDRGVPEAFF	TGTGCCAGCAGCGGGGGGGACAGGGGTGTACCTGAAGCTTTCTTT
.	TRBJ2-1	.	TRBV2	CASSRKGGRVNDEQFF	TGTGCCAGCAGTAGGAAGGGGGGGAGGGTCAATGATGAGCAGTTCTTC
.	TRBJ2-5	.	TRBV11-2	CASSWGEGQGKETQYF	TGTGCCAGCAGCTGGGGAGAGGGACAAGGGAAGGAGACCCAGTACTTC
.	TRBJ2-7	.	TRBV5-1	CASSPQTGYEQYF	TGCGCCAGCAGCCCCCAGACAGGCTACGAGCAGTACTTC
.	TRBJ1-2	.	TRBV11-2	CASSLDLFGAVGSKGYTF	TGTGCCAGCAGCTTAGATCTTTTTGGGGCGGTCGGGTCTAAGGGCTACACCTTC
.	TRBJ2-4	.	TRBV29-1	CSVLLLFQNIQYF	TGCAGCGTCCTACTCCTTTTCCAAAACATTCAGTACTTC
.	TRBJ1-2	TRBD1	TRBV25-1	CASSGFPGQLYGYTF	TGTGCCAGCAGTGGCTTTCCGGGACAGCTCTATGGCTACACCTTC
.	TRBJ2-7	TRBD2	TRBV15	CATSRDTGSGRIYEQYF	TGTGCCACCAGCAGAGATACGGGTAGCGGGAGAATCTACGAGCAGTACTTC
.	TRBJ2-1	.	TRBV29-1	CSGQLTGNEQFF	TGCAGCGGCCAGTTGACGGGCAATGAGCAGTTCTTC
.	TRBJ1-1	TRBD1	TRBV6-5	CASKILTGGTEAFF	TGTGCCAGCAAAATACTGACAGGGGGCACTGAAGCTTTCTTT
.	TRBJ2-7	.	TRBV11-2	CASSFGSGGPYEQYF	TGTGCCAGCAGCTTTGGTAGCGGCGGACCCTACGAGCAGTACTTC
.	TRBJ2-1	TRBD2	TRBV5-1	CASSLRGRGVYNEQFF	TGCGCCAGCAGCTTGAGAGGGCGGGGGGTTTACAATGAGCAGTTCTTC
.	TRBJ2-1	.	TRBV28	CASSLLGAGQGINEQFF	TGTGCCAGCAGTTTACTGGGGGCGGGCCAAGGGATCAATGAGCAGTTCTTC
few	TRBJ2-3	.	TRBV7-2	CASSLGLAGDTQYF	TGTGCCAGCAGCTTAGGGCTAGCCGGAGATACGCAGTATTTT
.	TRBJ2-1	.	TRBV5-6	CASSLVGNSNEQFF	TGTGCCAGCAGCTTGGTCGGGAACTCCAATGAGCAGTTCTTC
.	TRBJ1-4	TRBD1	TRBV6-5	CASSSPSIAGGEKLFF	TGTGCCAGCAGTTCTCCATCGATAGCAGGGGGGGAAAAACTGTTTTTT
.	TRBJ2-7	TRBD1	TRBV30	CAWTGGYEQYF	TGTGCCTGGACAGGGGGATACGAGCAGTACTTC
.	TRBJ2-3	TRBD2	TRBV28	CASSLAGAGTDTQYF	TGTGCCAGCAGTTTAGCGGGAGCGGGCACAGATACGCAGTATTTT
.	TRBJ2-2	TRBD2	TRBV28	CASSLDPDTSGSTGELFF	TGTGCCAGCAGTTTGGATCCCGATACTAGCGGGAGCACCGGGGAGCTGTTTTTT
.	TRBJ1-2	.	TRBV7-9	CASSPGLKDGYTF	TGTGCCAGCAGCCCGGGACTCAAGGATGGCTACACCTTC
.	TRBJ1-1	.	TRBV30	CAWTQGGHQAFF	TGTGCCTGGACACAGGGCGGGCATCAAGCTTTCTTT
.	TRBJ2-1	TRBD1	TRBV7-6	CASSLVPGGLNEQFF	TGTGCCAGCAGCTTAGTGCCAGGGGGCCTTAATGAGCAGTTCTTC
.	TRBJ1-3	.	TRBV28	CASSLSNTGNTIYF	TGTGCCAGCAGTTTAAGCAATACTGGAAACACCATATATTTT
.	TRBJ2-1	.	TRBV6-1	CASSQGVIYNEQFF	TGTGCCAGCAGTCAGGGCGTTATCTACAATGAGCAGTTCTTC
.	TRBJ2-3	TRBD1	TRBV29-1	CSVPGTGRTDTQYF	TGCAGCGTACCTGGGACAGGTCGCACAGATACGCAGTATTTT
.	TRBJ1-2	TRBD1	TRBV7-9	CASSRGTGQGGFFLF	TGTGCCAGCAGCCGGGGGACAGGCCAAGGAGGGTTCTTCTTGTTC
.	TRBJ1-1	TRBD1	TRBV28	CASSPPQGAGTEAFF	TGTGCCAGCAGTCCCCCCCAGGGGGCTGGAACTGAAGCTTTCTTT
.	TRBJ2-7	TRBD1	TRBV19	CASSRTGGTYEQYF	TGTGCCAGTAGTAGGACAGGGGGAACTTACGAGCAGTACTTC
.	TRBJ1-5	TRBD1	TRBV4-1	CASSQPRDREGQHF	TGCGCCAGCAGCCAGCCCCGGGACAGGGAGGGCCAGCATTTT
.	TRBJ2-7	.	TRBV11-2	CASSLGGNYEQYF	TGTGCCAGCAGCTTAGGGGGCAACTACGAGCAGTACTTC